This T cell receptor beta chain is drawn from a study of patients and donors after allogeneic stem cell transplantation. The CDR3 runs 12 residues. Germline values: CDR1 DFQATT, CDR2 SNEGSKA (reference sequence). V was cut by 6 bases and J by 7 bases, with 16 bases left in between. The sample holds a few counts of this clonotype. TCRdb analysed the RT-PCR reads with MiXCR anew, one entry per CDR3 protein. The table shows some 960,000 distinct CDR3 sequences, with over 15% occurring only once. The chain links TRBV20-1 to TRBJ2-7, with D perhaps TRBD1 (5 bases). The origin of this receptor is a human donor who was either an allogeneic HSCT recipient or a stem cell or donor lymphocyte infusion donor (not recorded which). It is not recorded whose cells these are; they may come from a transplant donor. The material sequenced was blood, either unsorted or a sorted T cell fraction (not recorded which). CDR3 amino acids: CSASEDTWEQYF. Here the CDR3 DNA reads TGCAGTGCGAGTGAGGACACCTGGGAGCAGTACTTC.